This T cell receptor (beta chain) was retrieved from a study of T cells in narcolepsy. Study-wide points: Comparing one patient's CSF and blood CD4+ clonotypes highlighted HCRT- and TRIB2-specific autoreactive clonotypes. In some patient and control memory CD4+ samples, autoreactive clones were absent.

Germline V gene sequence: CDR1 MDHEN, CDR2 SYDVKM. This CDR3 contains 14 residues. V lost 10 bases, J lost 4 bases, and 16 bases lay in between. The repertoire was sequenced with immunoSEQ multiplex PCR; TCRdb's copy has only in-frame clones and lacks some. Among about 32,000 clones listed, roughly 80% were seen once. By sample fraction, this clone is medium-sized (0.01 to 0.1%). Its target is not known. The V and J genes are TRBV28 and TRBJ2-2, with TRBD2 as a possible D gene (5 bases). The clonotype comes from a human donor with narcolepsy. Material for sequencing was CD45RA- memory CD4+ T cells from PBMCs. The CDR3 nucleotides read TGTGCCACCCCCGAGGACTCAGGCACCGGGGAGCTGTTTTTT. Protein sequence: CATPEDSGTGELFF.